Presented here are 22 T cell receptor beta chains from one specimen sequenced in a study of PD-L1 blockade in urothelial cancer. TCRdb keeps only in-frame clones here, not all; method: immunoSEQ multiplex PCR. This table has about 91,000 clones, around nine tenths appearing once. Sample: PBMCs, taken around atezolizumab (anti-PD-L1) treatment. These receptors were collected from a man aged 60-69 years with urothelial cancer.

V is TRBV11-2 and J is TRBJ1-6; possibly TRBD1 for D (6 bases). CDR3 length: 14 residues. Per germline, CDR1 SGHAT and CDR2 FQNNGV. V dropped 1 base and J dropped 9 bases, with 10 bases sitting between them. The DNA of the CDR3 is TGTGCCAGCAGCTTAGGGGTGGGGGCTTCACCCCTCCACTTT. As protein: CASSLGVGASPLHF.

This sequence joins TRBV7-9 and TRBJ2-3; tentative D call: TRBD2 (5 bases). Germline CDR1 reads SEHNR; CDR2 reads FQNEAQ (reference sequence). Trimming pared 1 base from V and 1 base from J, leaving 9 bases between. CDR3 length equals 15 residues. As DNA, the CDR3 is TGTGCCAGCAGCTTAGTCCTTAGCGGCACAGATACGCAGTATTTT. Protein sequence: CASSLVLSGTDTQYF. Filled out from reference TRBV7-9 and TRBJ2-3, the complete variable domain reads DTGVSQNPRHKITKRGQNVTFRCDPISEHNRLYWYRQTLGQGPEFLTYFQNEAQLEKSRLLSDRFSAERPKGSFSTLEIQRTEQGDSAMYLCASSLVLSGTDTQYFGPGTRLTVL.

The chain employs TRBV4-3 and TRBJ2-3, with 10 bases that match TRBD2. The length of the CDR3 is 18 residues. V lost 4 bases, J lost 8 bases, and 18 bases stayed unmatched. Germline values: CDR1 LGHNA, CDR2 YSLEER. Written as DNA, the CDR3 is TGCGCCAGCAGCCTAACAGGGCGTGGAAGCGGGGGGGCGCTTACGCAGTATTTT. Translating it yields CASSLTGRGSGGALTQYF.

The rearrangement joins TRBV28 to TRBJ2-7; 8 bases match TRBD1. This CDR3 is 15 amino acids long. V was pared by 4 bases and J by 5 bases, with 10 bases of the junction left unmatched. From germline, CDR1 is MDHEN and CDR2 SYDVKM. This CDR3 is CASSSGQGASHEQYF. CDR3 coding DNA: TGTGCCAGCAGTTCGGGGCAGGGGGCATCCCACGAGCAGTACTTC.

This chain links TRBV2 with TRBJ2-5; possibly TRBD1 for D (6 bases). The CDR3 sequence is 15 residues long. Trimming left V 4 bases short and J 2 bases short, with 14 bases between. CDR1 SNHLY and CDR2 FYNNEI come from the germline V gene. The CDR3 DNA sequence: TGTGCCAGCAGTGCGAACCTAGGGGGTCAAGAGACCCAGTACTTC. Protein sequence: CASSANLGGQETQYF.

The V and J genes are TRBV9 and TRBJ2-1; D may be TRBD2 (6 bases). V shed 0 bases and J shed 8 bases, with 12 bases lying between them. The CDR3 contains 14 residues. Germline lookup yields CDR1 SGDLS and CDR2 YYNGEE. The CDR3: CASSVEVLADEQFF. The CDR3 DNA sequence: TGTGCCAGCAGCGTAGAGGTACTAGCAGATGAGCAGTTCTTC.

The chain recombines TRBV9 with TRBJ1-5; a possible D gene is TRBD1 (5 bases). V was shortened by 4 bases and J by 2 bases, with 25 bases between the two germline ends. The CDR3 runs to 19 residues. Looked up from germline, CDR1 is SGDLS and CDR2 is YYNGEE. The CDR3 nucleotides read TGTGCCAGCAGCCCAGCAGGTCGGGACTTTATAGAGGGCAATCAGCCCCAGCATTTT. Translating it yields CASSPAGRDFIEGNQPQHF.

This chain links TRBV11-2 with TRBJ2-7; no firm D call. Looked up from germline, CDR1 is SGHAT and CDR2 is FQNNGV. The CDR3 spans 13 residues. Between the trimmed V and J ends, which lost 1 base and 2 bases, there was a span of 6 bases. This chain's CDR3 is CASSLGQTYEQYF. The CDR3 DNA follows: TGTGCCAGCAGCTTAGGCCAGACCTACGAGCAGTACTTC.

CDR3 residues: CASSFGVESANYGYTF. The DNA for the CDR3 is TGTGCCAGCAGTTTTGGAGTCGAATCAGCTAACTATGGCTACACCTTC. The rearrangement joins TRBV6-5 to TRBJ1-2; D call uncertain. The CDR3 spans 16 residues. Looked up from germline, CDR1 is MNHEY and CDR2 is SVGAGI. Trimming stripped 4 bases from V and 0 bases from J, with 15 bases between.

The gene calls are TRBV5-8 and TRBJ2-1; TRBD2 aligns across 10 bases. The V and J ends lost 0 bases and 4 bases, in that order; junction bases with no gene match: 7. The germline V gene encodes CDR1 SGHTS and CDR2 YDEGEE. The CDR3 loop spans 17 amino acids. For the CDR3, the DNA is TGTGCCAGCAGCTTGGCTCTAGCGGGAGTAGATTACAATGAGCAGTTCTTC. It specifies CASSLALAGVDYNEQFF.

The CDR3: CATSLRGITGELFF. In nucleotides, the CDR3 is TGTGCCACCAGTCTTAGGGGGATCACCGGGGAGCTGTTTTTT. The chain is built from TRBV15 and TRBJ2-2, with a weak D call TRBD1 (6 bases). V was pared by 6 bases and J by 4 bases, with 12 bases between. Germline CDR1 reads LNHNV; CDR2 reads YYDKDF (reference sequence). The CDR3 has 14 amino acids. The whole variable domain, remainder taken from reference TRBV15 and TRBJ2-2, is DAMVIQNPRYQVTQFGKPVTLSCSQTLNHNVMYWYQQKSSQAPKLLFHYYDKDFNNEADTPDNFQSRRPNTSFCFLDIRSPGLGDTAMYLCATSLRGITGELFFGEGSRLTVL.

This sequence joins TRBV5-5 and TRBJ2-3; 7 bases are shared with TRBD2. Unmatched junction bases numbered 10, after V lost 4 bases and J lost 2 bases. Germline CDR1 is SGHKS and CDR2 is YYEKEE (reference sequence). The CDR3 consists of 16 residues. CDR3 region: CASSLRASGFTDTQYF. As DNA, the CDR3 is TGTGCCAGCAGCCTCCGGGCTAGCGGATTCACAGATACGCAGTATTTT.

The V call is TRBV5-6, the J call TRBJ2-3; D uncertain. Per germline, CDR1 SGHDT and CDR2 YYEEEE. The V and J ends lost 2 bases and 2 bases respectively, with 12 bases between them. The CDR3 is made up of 15 amino acids. CDR3 sequence reads: CASSFRRRNTDTQYF. The DNA of the CDR3 is TGTGCCAGCAGCTTCAGGCGTAGAAACACAGATACGCAGTATTTT.

The CDR3 region is CASSIRGQGSYEQYF. DNA of the CDR3: TGTGCCAGTAGTATAAGAGGACAGGGGTCCTACGAGCAGTACTTC. This sequence joins TRBV19 and TRBJ2-7, with TRBD1 identical over 9 bases. The trim removed 2 bases at V and 1 base at J, leaving 3 bases unmatched. The germline V gene has CDR1 LNHDA and CDR2 SQIVND (reference sequence). CDR3 length equals 15 residues. The full variable domain, with the rest looked up from reference TRBV19 and TRBJ2-7, is DGGITQSPKYLFRKEGQNVTLSCEQNLNHDAMYWYRQDPGQGLRLIYYSQIVNDFQKGDIAEGYSVSREKKESFPLTVTSAQKNPTAFYLCASSIRGQGSYEQYFGPGTRLTVT.

The V gene is TRBV5-1, the J gene TRBJ2-6; possible D gene TRBD2, 5 bases. V gave up 1 base and J gave up 0 bases, with 14 bases separating them. CDR3 length: 18 residues. Germline V gene lookup returns CDR1 SGHRS and CDR2 YFSETQ. The CDR3 region is CASSLFYEGSSGANVLTF. The CDR3 DNA reads TGCGCCAGCAGCTTGTTTTACGAAGGGAGCTCTGGGGCCAACGTCCTGACTTTC.

The rearrangement joins TRBV23-1 to TRBJ1-3, with D perhaps matching TRBD1 (5 bases). TRBV23-1 belongs to the ORF category, with a function that is uncertain. The CDR3 has 15 residues. Deletions cut 9 bases from V and 0 bases from J, with 15 bases between. The chain's CDR3 is CASTPGEASGNTIYF. CDR3 in DNA: TGCGCCAGTACACCGGGGGAGGCCTCTGGAAACACCATATATTTT.

The rearrangement links TRBV6-5 to TRBJ1-2, with D uncertain. Germline V gives CDR1 MNHEY, CDR2 SVGAGI. With 8 bases removed from V and 0 bases from J, the gap between germline ends came to 7 bases. This CDR3 has 12 residues. CDR3 DNA sequence: TGTGCCAGCGCTCAGTCTAACTATGGCTACACCTTC. Translated, it gives CASAQSNYGYTF.

The rearrangement links TRBV7-9 to TRBJ1-6; 10 nucleotides line up with TRBD1. Germline V gives CDR1 SEHNR, CDR2 FQNEAQ (reference sequence). The CDR3 is 16 amino acids. The J segment lost 8 bases and the V segment lost 5 bases, leaving 9 bases of the junction unmatched. CDR3 in DNA: TGTGCCAGCAGCCAGGGGAGGGACAGGGGTTATTCACCCCTCCACTTT. This sequence encodes CASSQGRDRGYSPLHF.

The chain couples TRBV6-5 to TRBJ1-1; TRBD1 agrees at 11 bases. Germline CDR1 reads MNHEY; CDR2 reads SVGAGI. The V and J ends lost 5 bases and 1 base, in that order; junction bases with no gene match: 3. The CDR3 length is 15 residues. The chain's CDR3 is CASSPDRGRNTEAFF. The CDR3 nucleotides are TGTGCCAGCAGTCCGGACAGGGGGCGGAACACTGAAGCTTTCTTT.

The chain links TRBV5-6 to TRBJ2-3; TRBD1 matches 8 bases. Losses at the gene ends were 5 bases for V and 1 base for J; bases not matched to a gene: 12. The CDR3 spans 17 residues. Looked up from germline, CDR1 is SGHDT and CDR2 is YYEEEE. CDR3 sequence: CASSTPLQGAGTDTQYF. CDR3 bases: TGTGCCAGCAGTACACCCCTCCAGGGGGCTGGCACAGATACGCAGTATTTT.

The chain joins TRBV10-2 to TRBJ2-3; 11 bases map to TRBD2. V trimming: 2 bases; J trimming: 5 bases; junction bases outside the gene matches: 3. Per the germline V gene, CDR1 is WSHSY and CDR2 is SAAADI. There are 15 residues in the CDR3. The CDR3 nucleotides read TGCGCCAGCAGTGAGCTAGCGGGGGGAGTAGATACGCAGTATTTT. The encoded protein is CASSELAGGVDTQYF.

The chain uses TRBV5-4 and TRBJ1-1, with D maybe TRBD1 (5 bases). V was pared by 0 bases and J by 1 base, with 10 bases between. The CDR3 is 15 residues long. Germline-derived CDR1 and CDR2 are SGHNT and YYREEE (reference sequence). This chain's CDR3 is CASSLASGENTEAFF. CDR3 bases: TGTGCCAGCAGCTTGGCCTCGGGGGAGAACACTGAAGCTTTCTTT. The variable domain in full, completed from reference TRBV5-4 and TRBJ1-1, reads ETGVTQSPTHLIKTRGQQVTLRCSSQSGHNTVSWYQQALGQGPQFIFQYYREEENGRGNFPPRFSGLQFPNYSSELNVNALELDDSALYLCASSLASGENTEAFFGQGTRLTVV.